Below, 9 T cell receptor beta chains from the same sample are listed, as sequenced in a study of shared T cell receptors in the human thymus. Sequencing used immunoSEQ multiplex PCR; TCRdb keeps in-frame clones, though not all of them. The data show about 380,000 clones, 85% to 95% seen once. Sequencing was performed on thymocytes. The receptors here all came from a human donor.

The count of this clone is one. The gene calls are TRBV27 and TRBJ2-7, with TRBD1 matching over 9 bases. From germline, CDR1 is MNHEY and CDR2 SMNVEV (reference sequence). This CDR3 has 15 residues. The V gene end was trimmed by 5 bases and the J gene end by 3 bases; junction bases not matched to a gene: 8. DNA for the CDR3: TGTGCCAGCAGTCCACCCGGGACAGGGAACTACGAGCAGTACTTC. Protein product: CASSPPGTGNYEQYF.

The rearrangement uses TRBV7-6 and TRBJ2-5; TRBD2 matches 13 bases. This CDR3 region has 15 residues. V trimming: 6 bases; J trimming: 7 bases; junction bases outside the gene matches: 8. The germline V gene encodes CDR1 SGHVS and CDR2 FNYEAQ. This chain's CDR3 is CASRLRTSGRLTQYF. CDR3 coding DNA: TGTGCCAGCAGACTTAGGACTAGCGGGAGATTGACCCAGTACTTC.

The rearrangement uses TRBV2 and TRBJ1-3; TRBD1 agrees at 8 bases. The CDR3 loop spans 19 amino acids. Germline V gene sequence: CDR1 SNHLY, CDR2 FYNNEI. Losses at the gene ends were 5 bases for V and 0 bases for J; bases not matched to a gene: 15. CDR3 sequence (DNA): TGTGCCAGCAGTCAGCCTAGGACAGGGAGGCCCCACTCTGGAAACACCATATATTTT. Its translation: CASSQPRTGRPHSGNTIYF.

This chain joins TRBV7-2 and TRBJ2-7; 8 bases are shared with TRBD1. This CDR3 is built from 16 residues. Germline trimming cut 5 bases from V and 6 bases from J; bases unmatched to any gene: 15. Germline CDR1 is SGHTA and CDR2 is FQGNSA. Here the CDR3 reads CASSPGNRTGYCEQYF. CDR3 nucleotide sequence: TGTGCCAGCAGCCCCGGTAATAGGACAGGGTATTGCGAGCAGTACTTC.

The V and J genes are TRBV7-3 and TRBJ2-1; 9 bases align to TRBD1. Germline V gene lookup returns CDR1 SGHTA and CDR2 FQGTGA. Trimming at V came to 3 bases and at J to 9 bases, leaving 3 bases not matched to a gene. The length of the CDR3 is 13 residues. The CDR3 sequence: CASSLVTGGEQFF. In DNA form, the CDR3 reads TGTGCCAGCAGCTTGGTGACAGGGGGTGAGCAGTTCTTC.

The chain joins TRBV28 to TRBJ1-5; D is ambiguous. The CDR3 loop spans 16 amino acids. The V end was cut by 2 bases, the J end by 4 bases, with 15 bases between. The germline CDR1 and CDR2 sequences are MDHEN and SYDVKM. The CDR3 protein is CASSLGRGRKNQPQHF. CDR3 in DNA: TGTGCCAGCAGTTTAGGTAGAGGCAGAAAAAATCAGCCCCAGCATTTT. The full variable domain, rest sourced from reference TRBV28 and TRBJ1-5, is DVKVTQSSRYLVKRTGEKVFLECVQDMDHENMFWYRQDPGLGLRLIYFSYDVKMKEKGDIPEGYSVSREKKERFSLILESASTNQTSMYLCASSLGRGRKNQPQHFGDGTRLSIL.

This clone was recorded only once. CDR3 nucleotide sequence: TGTGCCAGCAGTTACGGGGGTGTCGGAAACACCATATATTTT. This codes for CASSYGGVGNTIYF. The rearrangement links TRBV6-5 to TRBJ1-3, with a weak D call TRBD1 (5 bases). Germline CDR1 is MNHEY and CDR2 is SVGAGI. The CDR3 covers 14 residues. Between the trimmed V and J ends, which lost 2 bases and 4 bases, there was a span of 9 bases.

V is TRBV29-1 and J is TRBJ1-1, with D perhaps TRBD1 (6 bases). In germline, CDR1 is SQVTM, CDR2 ANQGSEA. With 0 bases removed from V and 6 bases from J, the gap between germline ends came to 26 bases. The CDR3 loop spans 18 amino acids. In nucleotides, the CDR3 is TGCAGCGTTGAAGATCTCCGGGACAAGGGCGTTATGTGGGCTGAAGCTTTCTTT. Protein sequence: CSVEDLRDKGVMWAEAFF.

The chain is built from TRBV4-2 and TRBJ2-7; possible D gene TRBD2, 5 bases. The CDR3 has 16 residues. Germline-derived CDR1 and CDR2 are LGHNA and YNFKEQ. V lost 2 bases and J lost 0, with 14 bases in between. The chain's CDR3 is CASSQPKRAVSYEQYF. Written as DNA, the CDR3 is TGTGCCAGCAGCCAACCTAAGAGGGCAGTCTCCTACGAGCAGTACTTC.